Following are 16 T cell receptor beta chains from one sample sequenced in a study of CD8+ T cells in alopecia areata. Extraction and reverse transcription of RNA yielded cDNA as the sequencing template. Some clones are missing from TCRdb's copy, which holds only in-frame ones; the method was immunoSEQ multiplex PCR. Of about 220,000 clones detected, under 60% appear once; the ten largest clones hold 1.6%. Described treatment: oral pan-JAK inhibitor, 5-10 mg twice daily. Specimen: CD4+ T cells sorted from blood, collected at week 4, from a patient treated with tofacitinib. These receptors were obtained from a human donor with alopecia areata.

V is TRBV2 and J is TRBJ2-7; 7 positions agree with TRBD1. CDR3 length equals 13 residues. The J segment lost 2 bases and the V segment lost 8 bases, leaving 6 bases of the junction unmatched. The germline V gene encodes CDR1 SNHLY and CDR2 FYNNEI. The CDR3 region is CASGRTGTYEQYF. For the CDR3, the DNA is TGTGCCAGCGGCAGGACAGGTACCTACGAGCAGTACTTC.

The genes are TRBV25-1 and TRBJ2-7; D perhaps matches TRBD2 (5 bases). Germline V gives CDR1 MGHDK, CDR2 SYGVNS. The CDR3 covers 13 residues. Between the trimmed V and J ends, which lost 3 bases and 3 bases, there was a span of 9 bases. In nucleotides, the CDR3 is TGTGCCAGCAGTGATGTCGGGAACTACGAGCAGTACTTC. This sequence encodes CASSDVGNYEQYF.

The CDR3 DNA sequence: TGTGCCAGCAGTTTACGATACGGAAGCACAGATACGCAGTATTTT. As protein: CASSLRYGSTDTQYF. J is TRBJ2-3 and V is TRBV27; no firm D call. This CDR3 spans 15 amino acids. Trimming pared 2 bases from V and 0 bases from J, leaving 9 bases between. The germline V gene encodes CDR1 MNHEY and CDR2 SMNVEV (reference sequence).

V is TRBV19 and J is TRBJ1-5; 10 bases are shared with TRBD1. Germline lookup yields CDR1 LNHDA and CDR2 SQIVND (reference sequence). V dropped 6 bases and J dropped 6; count of bases not matched to a gene: 8. The CDR3 length is 15 residues. CDR3 sequence (DNA): TGTGCCAGTAGGGAGACAGGGGGCGCTTCTCAGCCCCAGCATTTT. Translation: CASRETGGASQPQHF.

CDR3 in amino acids: CASSVTNNQPQHF. The CDR3 bases are TGTGCCAGCAGCGTCACAAACAATCAGCCCCAGCATTTT. The J gene is TRBJ1-5, the V gene TRBV7-6; D gene unclear. This CDR3 has 13 residues. Germline assignment: CDR1 SGHVS and CDR2 FNYEAQ. V lost 5 bases to trimming and J lost 3 bases, with 8 bases between them.

The chain combines TRBV7-8 with TRBJ2-5; D is perhaps TRBD2 (6 bases). V dropped 2 bases and J dropped 1 base, with 11 bases sitting between them. The CDR3 is 15 amino acids. The V gene's germline CDR1 is SGHVS and CDR2 FQNEAQ. The chain's CDR3 is CASSLYAGLQETQYF. As DNA, the CDR3 is TGTGCCAGCAGCTTATATGCGGGGCTCCAAGAGACCCAGTACTTC. The entire variable domain, with the rest obtained from reference TRBV7-8 and TRBJ2-5, is as follows: GAGVSQSPRYKVAKRGQDVALRCDPISGHVSLFWYQQALGQGPEFLTYFQNEAQLDKSGLPSDRFFAERPEGSVSTLKIQRTQQEDSAVYLCASSLYAGLQETQYFGPGTRLLVL.

This clone occurred a few times. V and J are TRBV7-2 and TRBJ2-1; TRBD2 matches 10 bases. Trimming removed 0 bases from V and 3 bases from J; junction bases left unmatched: 2. The CDR3 consists of 16 residues. Germline V gene data show CDR1 as SGHTA and CDR2 as FQGNSA. For the CDR3, the DNA is TGTGCCAGCAGCTTAGCGCGGACTAGCGGCTACAATGAGCAGTTCTTC. This encodes CASSLARTSGYNEQFF.

DNA for the CDR3: TGTGCCAGCAGTTTGAACGTCCCAGGGGATGGCTACACCTTC. It is translated as CASSLNVPGDGYTF. This chain links TRBV27 with TRBJ1-2, with a weak D call TRBD1 (6 bases). V was clipped by 3 bases and J by 6 bases, with 14 bases between them. The germline gives CDR1 MNHEY, CDR2 SMNVEV (reference sequence). The CDR3 is made up of 14 amino acids.

Here the CDR3 reads CASSPDEFNYGYTF. The CDR3, as DNA: TGTGCCAGCAGTCCGGACGAATTTAACTATGGCTACACCTTC. The rearrangement links TRBV25-1 to TRBJ1-2, with D unresolved. Germline V gene lookup returns CDR1 MGHDK and CDR2 SYGVNS. V lost 5 bases and J lost 1, with 11 bases in between. The CDR3 has 14 residues.

This rearrangement joins TRBV30 to TRBJ2-3; D remains ambiguous. The V gene lost 5 bases and the J gene lost 4 bases, with 13 bases spanning the gap. In germline, CDR1 is GTSNPN, CDR2 SVGIG (reference sequence). This CDR3 is 13 amino acids long. Here the CDR3 reads CAWAAPSADTQYF. In nucleotides, the CDR3 is TGTGCCTGGGCAGCTCCCTCCGCAGATACGCAGTATTTT.

The chain employs TRBV2 and TRBJ2-1, with a tentative D call TRBD2 (6 bases). This CDR3 is built from 14 residues. CDR1 SNHLY and CDR2 FYNNEI come from the germline V gene. Trimming removed 3 bases from V and 6 bases from J, with 12 bases in between. The DNA of the CDR3 is TGTGCCAGCAGTGACTGGGCGCGGGGCAATGAGCAGTTCTTC. Residues: CASSDWARGNEQFF. The entire variable domain, with the rest obtained from reference TRBV2 and TRBJ2-1, is as follows: EPEVTQTPSHQVTQMGQEVILRCVPISNHLYFYWYRQILGQKVEFLVSFYNNEISEKSEIFDDQFSVERPDGSNFTLKIRSTKLEDSAMYFCASSDWARGNEQFFGPGTRLTVL.

The sample holds a few counts of this clone. The rearrangement uses TRBV30 and TRBJ1-1, with D unclear. Trimming took 0 bases from V and 1 from J, leaving 9 bases between them. There are 14 residues in the CDR3. CDR1 is GTSNPN and CDR2 is SVGIG in the germline V gene (reference sequence). CDR3: CAWSVSVKNTEAFF. The CDR3 DNA reads as TGTGCCTGGAGTGTATCGGTTAAGAACACTGAAGCTTTCTTT.

Only a few counts were recorded for this clone. DNA for the CDR3: TGTGCCAGCAGGCTAGCGGGGGGGAGATGGTTCGAGCAGTTCTTC. This gives the protein CASRLAGGRWFEQFF. The genes are TRBV2 and TRBJ2-1; 12 bases are a match to TRBD2. CDR1 and CDR2 from the germline V gene are SNHLY and FYNNEI. Germline trimming cut 6 bases from V and 10 bases from J; bases unmatched to any gene: 10. The CDR3 has 15 amino acids.

The chain links TRBV29-1 to TRBJ2-3; D possibly corresponds to TRBD1 (6 bases). The germline CDR1 and CDR2 sequences are SQVTM and ANQGSEA. Trimming cost V 2 bases and J 0 bases, with 12 bases left between them. There are 15 residues in the CDR3. The CDR3 nucleotides read TGCAGCGTTGAACCCCGGGACAAGAGCACAGATACGCAGTATTTT. This sequence encodes CSVEPRDKSTDTQYF.

This clone appeared once. V and J are TRBV7-8 and TRBJ1-5; D is possibly TRBD1 (5 bases). CDR1 and CDR2 (germline): SGHVS, FQNEAQ. V was shortened by 5 bases and J by 7 bases, with 18 bases between the two germline ends. This CDR3 contains 15 residues. The CDR3 coding sequence is TGTGCCAGCAGCGGGGCTGACAGTCTGTCCCAGCCCCAGCATTTT. It yields the protein CASSGADSLSQPQHF.

This chain joins TRBV30 and TRBJ2-7, with D tentatively TRBD1 (6 bases). CDR1 is GTSNPN, CDR2 SVGIG, per germline (reference sequence). CDR3 length: 13 residues. The V end lost 3 bases, the J end lost 5 bases, and 14 bases lay between the germline ends. This CDR3 is CAWSNNRENEQYF. In DNA form, the CDR3 reads TGTGCCTGGAGCAACAACAGGGAGAACGAGCAGTACTTC.